This TCR beta chain emerged from a study of OX40 agonist ivuxolimab in advanced cancers. Study at large: The study treated patients with ivuxolimab, an agonistic anti-OX40 (CD134) antibody. A mean age of roughly 60 years, range about 20 to 85, was recorded, and under 85% were male. Eligibility rules accepted prior anti-PD-1, anti-PD-L1 or anti-CTLA-4 therapy, and 30% to 40% had some. The dose of intravenous ivuxolimab that patients received every 2 weeks ranged from 0.01 to 10 mg/kg.

Repertoires were generated with immunoSEQ multiplex PCR, while TCRdb's copy carries only in-frame clones and drops some. The data contain fewer than 70,000 clones, roughly nine tenths of them seen just once; the ten biggest clones take up around 3.9%. Germline lookup yields CDR1 MDHEN and CDR2 SYDVKM. Trimming removed 2 bases at V and 1 base at J, with 9 bases between. CDR3 size: 15 residues. This receptor was identified in an adult with an advanced solid tumor such as melanoma, head and neck, liver or kidney cancer. This chain joins TRBV28 and TRBJ1-5; no reliable D call. Sequenced here: CD4+ or CD8+ T cells sorted from blood, sampled in a trial of the OX40 agonist ivuxolimab. As DNA, the CDR3 is TGTGCCAGCAGTTTAGGGGTGGCGAGCAATCAGCCCCAGCATTTT. This encodes CASSLGVASNQPQHF.